This TCR beta chain came from a study of spatial heterogeneity in lung cancer (dated by TCRdb to the late 2010s). Broadly, across the study: Beta-chain transcripts were consistently detected in greater numbers than alpha-chain transcripts, which likely reflected higher beta-chain transcript abundance. In non-small cell lung cancer, the study made a quantitative comparison of TCR alpha and beta repertoires among multiple tumor regions, matched nontumor lung and blood. Nonsynonymous mutation counts, determined by whole-exome sequencing of tumor tissue, were related to TCR repertoire features. At surgery, 220 tumor regions, almost 65 matched nontumor lung samples and a few dozen PBMC samples were TCR-sequenced for both alpha and beta chains. In the raw uncorrected reads, each unique combination of TCR and UMI appeared more than ten times on average. Overall study results and their limits: Ubiquitous expanded tumor TCRs were detected in blood more often at tumor resection than at routine follow-up. Additional single-cell paired TCR alpha and beta sequencing was considered necessary to confirm, at a functional level, the hypothesis that regional TCRs recognize regional mutations.

The meaning of the sample's time point label: sample taken at primary tumor resection. Samples were obtained from about 69 patients with early-stage, untreated non-small cell lung cancer from the lung TRACERx cohort. Whole RNA extracted from tumor and nontumor lung tissue, or from cryopreserved PBMC samples, was used for TCR sequencing without cell sorting. A patient was chosen for TCR sequencing only when enough RNA was available from at least two tumor regions. As to this clonotype: Its antigen has not been determined. Base quality data are lacking; no much larger clone is found one base away.

CDR1 and CDR2 are read off the germline V gene as SGHTA and FQGNSA. Reading from cysteine to phenylalanine, the CDR3 counts 14 amino acids. Just the 42-base CDR3 DNA is kept, in frame starting at base 1. The germline V end is reduced by 1 base and the J end by 6 bases; junction bases left unmatched: 3. Libraries came from 5' RACE. Sequencing relied on a NextSeq 500. The TCR library protocol attached a unique molecular identifier to each TCR cDNA molecule to allow correction of PCR and sequencing errors. Regarding the original processing steps: TCR identification, UMI-based error correction and CDR3 extraction were all carried out with Decombinator tools. Expanded TCRs were defined as those above a frequency of 2 per 1,000, corresponding to the top 1% of the tumor frequency distribution. Each repertoire was subsampled 100 times to 5,000 TCRs, after which Renyi diversity was computed with the R vegan package. CDR3 similarity networks were constructed using string-kernel similarity of amino acid triplets, with links drawn between CDR3s whose pairwise similarity was above 0.82. Starting from the raw public reads, TCRdb applied fastp trimming at Q25, assembled clones with MiXCR and retained in-frame beta chains. One record per CDR3 amino acid sequence lists the most common genes and DNA. The V and J calls were determined by TCRdb, not by the authors. Here the sample has some 80,000 distinct CDR3 sequences; approximately 8.1% occur a single time. Of the sample, 6.8% falls within the top ten clones.

This sequence was found in a male donor with early-stage non-small cell lung cancer. The specimen comprised PBMCs, sampled at surgery. In this chain, TRBV7-2 is recombined with TRBJ1-5; TRBD1 agrees with 7 junctional bases. The sequence in DNA is TGTGCCAGCAGCTTAGGGGCAGGGGGTCAGCCCCAGCATTTT. Its product reads: CASSLGAGGQPQHF.